Below, 5 T cell receptor beta chains from the same sample are listed, as sequenced in a study of blood T cell repertoires in COVID-19. Clones were read by immunoSEQ multiplex PCR, and TCRdb kept only the in-frame ones, dropping some. The sample gives around 63,000 clones, roughly 84% of which show up once; roughly a sixth is in the top ten. The sequencing input was peripheral blood. These receptors originate from a man in his fifties or sixties with COVID-19, enrolled during active disease.

This clone appeared a single time. Different DNA sequences within this sample yield the same CDR3. V usage is TRBV20-1 and J usage is TRBJ2-7; D ambiguous. Trimming shortened V by 3 bases and J by 1 base, and 4 bases separated the two germline ends. The CDR3 contains 11 residues. Germline values: CDR1 DFQATT, CDR2 SNEGSKA (reference sequence). CDR3 in amino acids: CSASGSYEQYF. The CDR3 DNA reads TGCAGTGCTAGCGGTTCCTACGAGCAGTACTTC.

This chain links TRBV7-3 with TRBJ2-5, with TRBD1 identical over 7 bases. Germline CDR1 is SGHTA and CDR2 is FQGTGA. Trimming cost V 3 bases and J 4 bases; bases outside gene matches: 5. This CDR3 has 14 residues. The CDR3 DNA sequence: TGTGCCAGCAGCTTCCGGCACAGGGGAGAGACCCAGTACTTC. This encodes CASSFRHRGETQYF. The full variable domain, its missing parts supplied by reference TRBV7-3 and TRBJ2-5, is GAGVSQTPSNKVTEKGKYVELRCDPISGHTALYWYRQSLGQGPEFLIYFQGTGAADDSGLPNDRFFAVRPEGSVSTLKIQRTERGDSAVYLCASSFRHRGETQYFGPGTRLLVL.

This clone was seen a handful of times. The V gene is TRBV7-9, the J gene TRBJ1-2, with a tentative D call TRBD1 (6 bases). Trimming stripped 5 bases from V and 2 bases from J, with 18 bases between. This CDR3 has 16 amino acids. Germline assignment: CDR1 SEHNR and CDR2 FQNEAQ (reference sequence). DNA of the CDR3: TGTGCCAGCAGCCCAGCCGGACAGTTTTCGAACTATGGCTACACCTTC. Amino acids: CASSPAGQFSNYGYTF.

The chain joins TRBV18 to TRBJ1-2; no clear D gene. The germline CDR1 and CDR2 sequences are KGHSH and LQKENI. The V end was cut by 6 bases, the J end by 3 bases, with 17 bases between. This CDR3 has 15 amino acids. The chain's CDR3 is CASSSSDGKDYGYTF. CDR3 nucleotides: TGTGCCAGCTCTTCAAGCGACGGAAAAGACTATGGCTACACCTTC.

As DNA, the CDR3 is TGTGCCTGGGCGACAGGGGAGGACACTGAAGCTTTCTTT. Its protein product is CAWATGEDTEAFF. V gene TRBV30 combines with J gene TRBJ1-1; 8 bases map to TRBD1. The V and J ends lost 5 bases and 3 bases, in that order; junction bases with no gene match: 5. The CDR3 runs 13 residues. CDR1 and CDR2 (germline): GTSNPN, SVGIG (reference sequence).